By share, the clone carrying this T cell receptor (beta chain) counts as medium-sized. MiXCR was run by TCRdb on the PCR reads, yielding one entry per CDR3 protein. The sample contains about 100,000 distinct CDR3 sequences, roughly half of which appear only once. Per germline, CDR1 SEHNR and CDR2 FQNEAQ (reference sequence). The CDR3 has 14 residues. The junction had 12 bases not matched to a gene; V was cut back by 2 bases and J by 12 bases. The data originate from a study of CDR3 diversity in severe acne. Sequenced input: blood. This TCR came from a male donor with acne. The chain carries TRBV7-9 and TRBJ1-2; TRBD1 aligns across 7 bases. In DNA form, the CDR3 reads TGTGCCAGCAGCTTACTTGGACAGGACTATAGTCACACCTTC. Its translation is CASSLLGQDYSHTF.